This T cell receptor (beta chain) appears in the sequencing data of a study of blood T cell repertoires in COVID-19. The wider study: PBMCs, B-cell-depleted T cells, or T cells provided the cDNA or gDNA that made up the material.

CDR3 size: 13 residues. Germline values: CDR1 SNHLY, CDR2 FYNNEI. V was cut by 4 bases and J by 4 bases, with 10 bases left in between. Authors' processing steps: Reference gene primer amplification gave nucleated cell count estimates. Generated by immunoSEQ multiplex PCR, the TCRdb table keeps only in-frame clones and is missing some. V, J and clone size are taken as reported in that table, and D and trimming were inferred from the DNA itself. The repertoire consists of about 58,000 clones, with more than 75% occurring once and the leading ten covering 4.7%. The chain recombines TRBV2 with TRBJ1-1, with D uncertain. This sequence originates from a man in his forties or fifties with active COVID-19. The sequenced sample was peripheral blood. The CDR3 DNA sequence: TGTGCCAGCAGTGCGAACGTCGGCACTGAAGCTTTCTTT. Protein sequence: CASSANVGTEAFF.